The 14 T cell receptor beta chains below come from one sample, sequenced in a study of control samples from healthy donors and cancer patients. Data came from immunoSEQ multiplex PCR; TCRdb stores just in-frame clones and leaves some out. The profile shows around 100,000 clones, less than 90% of them singletons. The sequencing input was blood. The receptors stem from a woman between 45 and 65 years old in good health.

This clone was counted a single time. The rearrangement uses TRBV4-3 and TRBJ1-1, with TRBD1 identical over 10 bases. Per the germline V gene, CDR1 is LGHNA and CDR2 is YSLEER. CDR3 length equals 15 residues. Losses at the gene ends were 5 bases for V and 5 bases for J; bases not matched to a gene: 8. The CDR3 nucleotides read TGCGCCAGCAGCGAGACCGGGACAGGGGAGACTGAAGCTTTCTTT. This gives the protein CASSETGTGETEAFF.

This sequence joins TRBV11-2 and TRBJ1-6; D is unclear. Germline assignment: CDR1 SGHAT and CDR2 FQNNGV. The CDR3 loop spans 12 amino acids. V lost 0 bases, J lost 7 bases, and 1 base lay in between. The DNA for the CDR3 is TGTGCCAGCAGCTTAGACAATTCACCCCTCCACTTT. Its protein is CASSLDNSPLHF.

V and J are TRBV7-8 and TRBJ1-5; perhaps TRBD1 as D (6 bases). Trimming left V 6 bases short and J 5 bases short, with 17 bases between. This CDR3 is 15 amino acids long. The germline V gene has CDR1 SGHVS and CDR2 FQNEAQ. CDR3 nucleotide sequence: TGTGCCAGCAGTATGGCGGGAGGGGGGCATCAGCCCCAGCATTTT. The encoded protein is CASSMAGGGHQPQHF.

The rearrangement joins TRBV7-3 to TRBJ1-2; a possible D gene is TRBD1 (6 bases). The V end lost 5 bases, the J end lost 3 bases, and 16 bases lay between the germline ends. This CDR3 spans 15 amino acids. CDR1 SGHTA and CDR2 FQGTGA come from the germline V gene. In DNA, the CDR3 is TGTGCCAGCAGCCCAACAGGGACGGAGGACTATGGCTACACCTTC. It codes for CASSPTGTEDYGYTF.

This chain joins TRBV29-1 and TRBJ2-5, with TRBD1 matching 7 bases. CDR3 length equals 12 residues. With V trimmed by 8 bases and J by 7 bases, 10 bases remained unmatched. Germline CDR1 and CDR2: SQVTM and ANQGSEA. CDR3 amino acids: CSSIWTGGTQYF. The CDR3 DNA sequence: TGCAGCTCTATTTGGACAGGAGGGACCCAGTACTTC.

The rearrangement joins TRBV6-2 or TRBV6-3 to TRBJ1-3; D is uncertain. CDR3 size: 16 residues. The germline CDR1 and CDR2 sequences are MNHEY and SVGEGT. Trimming removed 8 bases from V and 0 bases from J, with 17 bases in between. CDR3 bases: TGTGCCAGCCGCCCCCATGCGAGGGTCTCTGGAAACACCATATATTTT. Translating gives CASRPHARVSGNTIYF.

This chain joins TRBV7-3 and TRBJ2-6, with 7 bases identical to TRBD1. From germline, CDR1 is SGHTA and CDR2 FQGTGA. The CDR3 runs 15 residues. The trim removed 6 bases at V and 0 bases at J, leaving 2 bases unmatched. CDR3: CASSSGGSGANVLTF. The CDR3 DNA reads as TGTGCCAGCAGTTCAGGGGGCTCTGGGGCCAACGTCCTGACTTTC.

The chain is built from TRBV30 and TRBJ1-6; a possible D gene is TRBD1 (5 bases). The CDR3 consists of 13 residues. Looked up from germline, CDR1 is GTSNPN and CDR2 is SVGIG (reference sequence). Deletions cut 2 bases from V and 7 bases from J, with 9 bases between. The CDR3: CAWSRGGNSPLHF. Here the CDR3 DNA reads TGTGCCTGGAGTCGGGGCGGAAATTCACCCCTCCACTTT.

V gene TRBV6-4 combines with J gene TRBJ2-2; D is unresolved. This CDR3 spans 14 amino acids. Germline V gene lookup returns CDR1 MRHNA and CDR2 SNTAGT. The V end was cut by 3 bases, the J end by 4 bases, with 9 bases between. The DNA of the CDR3 is TGTGCCAGCAGTGAGGGTCAGATCACCGGGGAGCTGTTTTTT. Protein sequence: CASSEGQITGELFF.

CDR3 residues: CASSRGLSTEAFF. The CDR3 DNA reads TGTGCCAGCAGCCGGGGCCTCTCAACTGAAGCTTTCTTT. V gene TRBV5-6 combines with J gene TRBJ1-1; tentative D call: TRBD1 (5 bases). CDR1 and CDR2 from the germline V gene are SGHDT and YYEEEE. CDR3 length: 13 residues. V was shortened by 4 bases and J by 5 bases, with 12 bases between the two germline ends.

The genes are TRBV6-6 and TRBJ1-2; TRBD1 matches at 8 bases. Per the germline V gene, CDR1 is MNHNY and CDR2 is SVGAGI (reference sequence). The CDR3 has 14 residues. J was trimmed by 7 bases and V by 7 bases; bases with no gene match: 11. The CDR3 DNA follows: TGTGCCAGCATTTTACAGGGGGTCTCCGGTGGCTACACCTTC. Translating gives CASILQGVSGGYTF.

The chain joins TRBV30 to TRBJ2-7; D perhaps matches TRBD1 (5 bases). Germline V gene data show CDR1 as GTSNPN and CDR2 as SVGIG (reference sequence). With 0 bases removed from V and 5 bases from J, the gap between germline ends came to 11 bases. This CDR3 spans 13 amino acids. CDR3 loop: CAWSVGRADEQYF. CDR3 nucleotide sequence: TGTGCCTGGAGTGTTGGCAGGGCCGACGAGCAGTACTTC.

The V and J genes are TRBV7-2 and TRBJ1-4; D not resolved. This CDR3 is 14 amino acids long. Germline V gives CDR1 SGHTA, CDR2 FQGNSA. Trimming pared 5 bases from V and 0 bases from J, leaving 7 bases between. The CDR3 here is CASSPAATNEKLFF. CDR3 sequence (DNA): TGTGCCAGCAGCCCCGCCGCAACTAATGAAAAACTGTTTTTT.

The chain links TRBV27 to TRBJ2-7; 8 positions match TRBD1. Trimming cost V 2 bases and J 1 base; bases outside gene matches: 4. From germline, CDR1 is MNHEY and CDR2 SMNVEV (reference sequence). The CDR3 is 15 amino acids. CDR3 in DNA: TGTGCCAGCAGTTTAGATCAGGGGGCTTCCTACGAGCAGTACTTC. Its translation: CASSLDQGASYEQYF.